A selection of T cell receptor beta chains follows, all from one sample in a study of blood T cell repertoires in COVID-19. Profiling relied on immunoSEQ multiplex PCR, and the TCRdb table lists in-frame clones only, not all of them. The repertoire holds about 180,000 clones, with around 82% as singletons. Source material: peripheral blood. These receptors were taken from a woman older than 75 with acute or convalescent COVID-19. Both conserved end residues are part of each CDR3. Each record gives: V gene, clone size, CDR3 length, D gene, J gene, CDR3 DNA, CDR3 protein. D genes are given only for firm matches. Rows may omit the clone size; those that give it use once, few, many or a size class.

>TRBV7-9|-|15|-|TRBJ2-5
TGTGCCAGCAGCTCAATCAGGTACCCCCAAGAGACCCAGTACTTC
CASSSIRYPQETQYF
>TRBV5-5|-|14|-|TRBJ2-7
TGTGCCAGCAGCTTCCAGGCGAGCTCCTACGAGCAGTACTTC
CASSFQASSYEQYF
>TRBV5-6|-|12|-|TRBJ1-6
TGTGCCAGCAGCTCGGGGTCGGGACCCCTCCACTTT
CASSSGSGPLHF
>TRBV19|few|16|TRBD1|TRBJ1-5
TGTGCCAGTAGTATAGGAGCTTGGACAGGGAATCAGCCCCAGCATTTT
CASSIGAWTGNQPQHF
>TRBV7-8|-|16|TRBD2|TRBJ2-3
TGTGCCAGCAGCTTAGTGGCGGGGGGAGGGACAGATACGCAGTATTTT
CASSLVAGGGTDTQYF
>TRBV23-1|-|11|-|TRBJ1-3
TGCGCCTCGCTGGGAGCAAACACCATATATTTT
CASLGANTIYF
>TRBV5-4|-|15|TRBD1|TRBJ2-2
TGTGCCAGCAGCAGGGGACAGGGGTTTCCCGGGGAGCTGTTTTTT
CASSRGQGFPGELFF
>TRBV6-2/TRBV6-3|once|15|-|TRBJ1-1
TGTGCCAGCAGTTCCGTAGGGGCCATGAACACTGAAGCTTTCTTT
CASSSVGAMNTEAFF
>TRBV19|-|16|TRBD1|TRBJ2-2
TGTGCCAGTAGTAGCAGGACAGGGGCGAACACCGGGGAGCTGTTTTTT
CASSSRTGANTGELFF
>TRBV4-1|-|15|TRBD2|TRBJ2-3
TGCGCCAGCTCACCGGGGAGGGCCATTCTTGGTACGCAGTATTTT
CASSPGRAILGTQYF
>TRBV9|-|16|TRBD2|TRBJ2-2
TGTGCCAGCAGCGTAGTGCAGCGGGGGAACACCGGGGAGCTGTTTTTT
CASSVVQRGNTGELFF
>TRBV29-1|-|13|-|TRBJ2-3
TGCAGCGTTGAAGAGTCAGGGATAGATACGCAGTATTTT
CSVEESGIDTQYF
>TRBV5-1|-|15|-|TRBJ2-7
TGCGCCAGCAGCTTGGGGCCAGGGCAATCCTACGAGCAGTACTTC
CASSLGPGQSYEQYF
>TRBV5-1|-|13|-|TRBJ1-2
TGCGCCAGCACCCAAACAGGGAACTATGGCTACACCTTC
CASTQTGNYGYTF
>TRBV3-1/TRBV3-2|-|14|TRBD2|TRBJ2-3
TGTGCCAGCGGGACTACTCTTCTGACAGATACGCAGTATTTT
CASGTTLLTDTQYF
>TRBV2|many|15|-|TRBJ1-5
TGTGCCAGCAGTAGCACAGGGAGTGGGAATCAGCCCCAGCATTTT
CASSSTGSGNQPQHF
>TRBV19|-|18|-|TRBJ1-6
TGTGCCAGTAGTATTAAGTGGGCAGGGGTCTCCTATAATTCACCCCTCCACTTT
CASSIKWAGVSYNSPLHF
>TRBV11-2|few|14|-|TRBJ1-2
TGTGCCAGCAGCTCAATACCAGGGCCCTATGGCTACACCTTC
CASSSIPGPYGYTF
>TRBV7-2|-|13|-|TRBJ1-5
TGTGCCAGCAGCTTAGGGAGGGAACAGCCCCAGCATTTT
CASSLGREQPQHF
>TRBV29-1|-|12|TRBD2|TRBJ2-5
TGCAGCGTTGTCCGGGGAGGGCAGACCCAGTACTTC
CSVVRGGQTQYF
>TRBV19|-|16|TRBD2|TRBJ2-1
TGTGCCAGTAGACTCATTCGGGGACTAGCGGGAGATGAGCAGTTCTTC
CASRLIRGLAGDEQFF
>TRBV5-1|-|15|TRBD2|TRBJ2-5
TGCGCCAGCAGCTCGGGACTAGCGGGGGGAGAGACCCAGTACTTC
CASSSGLAGGETQYF
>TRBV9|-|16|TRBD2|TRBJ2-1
TGTGCCAGCAGCGGGTTAGCGGGAGCCACTTACAATGAGCAGTTCTTC
CASSGLAGATYNEQFF
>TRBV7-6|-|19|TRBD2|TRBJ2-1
TGTGCCAGCAGCCCGAGATCTAGCGGGAGCCTCGACTCCTACAATGAGCAGTTCTTC
CASSPRSSGSLDSYNEQFF
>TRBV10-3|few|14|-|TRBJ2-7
TGTGCCATCAGCTATGAAGGGGGGGTTGGCGAGCAGTACTTC
CAISYEGGVGEQYF
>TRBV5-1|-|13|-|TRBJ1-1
TGCGCCAGCAGCGAGGACAGGAACACTGAAGCTTTCTTT
CASSEDRNTEAFF
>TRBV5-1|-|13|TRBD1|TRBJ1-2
TGCGCCAGCAGCTTCGGACAGGGCGGTGGCTACACCTTC
CASSFGQGGGYTF
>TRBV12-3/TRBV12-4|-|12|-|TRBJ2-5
TGTGCCAGCACCCGGGGAAGAGAGACCCAGTACTTC
CASTRGRETQYF
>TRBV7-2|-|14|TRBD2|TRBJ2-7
TGTGCCAGCAGCCCCCGGGAGGGGCCCTACGAGCAGTACTTC
CASSPREGPYEQYF
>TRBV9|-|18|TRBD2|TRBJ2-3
TGTGCCAGCAGCGTCCTTAGCGGGGGGCCCGAATACACAGATACGCAGTATTTT
CASSVLSGGPEYTDTQYF
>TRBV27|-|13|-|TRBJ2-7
TGTGCCAGCAGCCCTAGGGGTACCTACGAGCAGTACTTC
CASSPRGTYEQYF
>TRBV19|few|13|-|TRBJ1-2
TGTGCCAGTAGTATCCAGGGAATTAGTGGCTACACCTTC
CASSIQGISGYTF
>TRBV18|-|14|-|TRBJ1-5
TGTGCCAGCTCGTCGGGACAAATCAATCAGCCCCAGCATTTT
CASSSGQINQPQHF
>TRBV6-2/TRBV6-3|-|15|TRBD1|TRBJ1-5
TGTGCCAGCAGTTCTCGGACAGGGGTGAGGCAGCCCCAGCATTTT
CASSSRTGVRQPQHF
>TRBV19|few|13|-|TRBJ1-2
TGTGCCAGTAGTATACAACAGAACTATGGCTACACCTTC
CASSIQQNYGYTF
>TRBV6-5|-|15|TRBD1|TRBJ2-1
TGTGCCAGCTTACCGGGACAGGGGGCTTACAATGAGCAGTTCTTC
CASLPGQGAYNEQFF
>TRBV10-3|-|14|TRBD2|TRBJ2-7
TGTGCCATCAGTGGATCGGGACTAGACTACGAGCAGTACTTC
CAISGSGLDYEQYF
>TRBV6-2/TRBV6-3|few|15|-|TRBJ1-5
TGTGCCAGCAGTTCGATCTCCTATAGCAATCAGCCCCAGCATTTT
CASSSISYSNQPQHF
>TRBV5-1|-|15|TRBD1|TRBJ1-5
TGCGCCAGCAGCTTGGAGACAGGGGGCTCGGGGCCCCAGCATTTT
CASSLETGGSGPQHF
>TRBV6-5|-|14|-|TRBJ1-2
TGTGCCAGCAGCTCCCTAGACAGAAACTATGGCTACACCTTC
CASSSLDRNYGYTF
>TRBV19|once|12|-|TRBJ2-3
TGTGCCAGTATTGGAGGGTACGATACGCAGTATTTT
CASIGGYDTQYF